This entry lists 5 T cell receptor beta chains sequenced from one sample in a study of T cells in localized non-small cell lung cancer. TCRdb's table, derived via immunoSEQ multiplex PCR, lists solely in-frame clones and lacks some. The table records about 45,000 clones, around 81% of them present only once. The sample in question was peripheral blood mononuclear cells, obtained before any cancer treatment. The source is a man aged 35 to 70 with stage III lung adenocarcinoma.

The chain links TRBV9 to TRBJ2-4, with TRBD2 matching over 11 bases. The V gene end was trimmed by 3 bases and the J gene end by 0 bases; junction bases not matched to a gene: 11. The CDR3 covers 19 residues. Germline assignment: CDR1 SGDLS and CDR2 YYNGEE. The CDR3 DNA is TGTGCCAGCAGCGCCCTAGCGGGGGGTATGTGGGAAGCCAAAAACATTCAGTACTTC. Its translation: CASSALAGGMWEAKNIQYF.

This clone was counted once. The gene calls are TRBV2 and TRBJ1-1; D possibly corresponds to TRBD1 (5 bases). The CDR3 covers 13 residues. Germline CDR1 is SNHLY and CDR2 is FYNNEI. V lost 6 bases and J lost 2, with 10 bases in between. The CDR3 reads CASRPDSNTEAFF. CDR3 nucleotides: TGTGCCAGCAGGCCTGACAGTAACACTGAAGCTTTCTTT.

The rearrangement uses TRBV18 and TRBJ1-4; 7 bases line up with TRBD1. The CDR3 spans 15 residues. Germline V gene sequence: CDR1 KGHSH, CDR2 LQKENI. V dropped 5 bases and J dropped 7; count of bases not matched to a gene: 10. CDR3 sequence: CASSSPDRVGEKLFF. In nucleotides, the CDR3 is TGTGCCAGCTCATCGCCCGACAGGGTGGGTGAAAAACTGTTTTTT.

This clone was observed a few times. The V and J genes are TRBV7-3 and TRBJ1-6; 7 positions agree with TRBD1. This CDR3 region has 13 residues. The junction had 4 bases not matched to a gene; V was cut back by 5 bases and J by 9 bases. Germline CDR1 reads SGHTA; CDR2 reads FQGTGA. The CDR3 nucleotides are TGTGCCAGCAGCCTCCGACAGGGTTCACCCCTCCACTTT. It yields the protein CASSLRQGSPLHF. Drawing the rest from reference TRBV7-3 and TRBJ1-6, the complete variable domain is GAGVSQTPSNKVTEKGKYVELRCDPISGHTALYWYRQSLGQGPEFLIYFQGTGAADDSGLPNDRFFAVRPEGSVSTLKIQRTERGDSAVYLCASSLRQGSPLHFGNGTRLTVT.

The rearrangement joins TRBV9 to TRBJ2-2; 9 nucleotides match TRBD2. The CDR3 covers 15 residues. Germline loops: CDR1 SGDLS, CDR2 YYNGEE. With 2 bases clipped from V and 1 base from J, the junction kept 0 bases outside the gene matches. The CDR3 sequence: CASSVSGRNTGELFF. The CDR3 nucleotides are TGTGCCAGCAGCGTTAGCGGGAGGAACACCGGGGAGCTGTTTTTT.